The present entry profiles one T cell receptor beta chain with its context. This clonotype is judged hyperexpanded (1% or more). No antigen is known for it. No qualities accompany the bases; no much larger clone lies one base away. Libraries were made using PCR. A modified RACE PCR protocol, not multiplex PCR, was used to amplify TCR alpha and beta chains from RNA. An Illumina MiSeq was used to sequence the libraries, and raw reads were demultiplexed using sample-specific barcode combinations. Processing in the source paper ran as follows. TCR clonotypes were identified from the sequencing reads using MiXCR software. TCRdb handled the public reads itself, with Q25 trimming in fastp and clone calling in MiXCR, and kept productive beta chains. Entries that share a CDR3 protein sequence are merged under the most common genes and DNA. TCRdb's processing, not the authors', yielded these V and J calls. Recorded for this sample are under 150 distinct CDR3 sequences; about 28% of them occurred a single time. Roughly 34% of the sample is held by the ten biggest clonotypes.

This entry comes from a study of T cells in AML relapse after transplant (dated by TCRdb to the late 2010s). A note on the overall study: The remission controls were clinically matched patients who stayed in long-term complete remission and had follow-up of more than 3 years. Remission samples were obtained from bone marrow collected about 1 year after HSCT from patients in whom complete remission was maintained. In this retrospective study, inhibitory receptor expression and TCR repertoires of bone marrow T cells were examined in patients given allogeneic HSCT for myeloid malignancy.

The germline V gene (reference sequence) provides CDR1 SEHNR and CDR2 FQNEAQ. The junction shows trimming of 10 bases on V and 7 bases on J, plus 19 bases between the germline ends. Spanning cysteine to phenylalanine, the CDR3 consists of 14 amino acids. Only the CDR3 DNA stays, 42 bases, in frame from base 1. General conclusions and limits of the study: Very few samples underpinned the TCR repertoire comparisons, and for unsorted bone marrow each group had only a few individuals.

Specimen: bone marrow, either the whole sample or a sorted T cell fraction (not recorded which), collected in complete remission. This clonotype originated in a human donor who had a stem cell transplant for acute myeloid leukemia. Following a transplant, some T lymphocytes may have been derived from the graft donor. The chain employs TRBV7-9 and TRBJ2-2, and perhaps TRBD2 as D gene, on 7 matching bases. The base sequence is TGTGCCACGGCCTGGCGCGGGGGCTTCGGGGAGCTGTTTTTT. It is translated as CATAWRGGFGELFF.